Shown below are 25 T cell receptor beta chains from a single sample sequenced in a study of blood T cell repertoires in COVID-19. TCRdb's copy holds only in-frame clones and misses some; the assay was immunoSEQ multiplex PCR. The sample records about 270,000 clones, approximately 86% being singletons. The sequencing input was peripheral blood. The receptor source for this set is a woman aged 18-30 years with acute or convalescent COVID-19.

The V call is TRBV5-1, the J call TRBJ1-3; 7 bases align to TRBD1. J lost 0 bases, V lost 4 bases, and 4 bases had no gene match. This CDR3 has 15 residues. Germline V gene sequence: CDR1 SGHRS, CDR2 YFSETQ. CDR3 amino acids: CASSPGTDSGNTIYF. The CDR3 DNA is TGCGCCAGCAGCCCCGGGACAGACTCTGGAAACACCATATATTTT.

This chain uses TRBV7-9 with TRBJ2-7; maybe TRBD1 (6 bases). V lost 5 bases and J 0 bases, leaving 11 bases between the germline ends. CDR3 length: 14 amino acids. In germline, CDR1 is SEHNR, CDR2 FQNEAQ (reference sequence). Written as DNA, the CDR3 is TGTGCCAGCAGCGGATACAGGGACTCCTACGAGCAGTACTTC. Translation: CASSGYRDSYEQYF.

The chain's CDR3 is CASSQDPEGTYGYTF. The CDR3 DNA reads as TGCGCCAGCAGCCAAGATCCGGAGGGCACTTATGGCTACACCTTC. The genes are TRBV4-3 and TRBJ1-2; no firm D call. CDR3 length equals 15 residues. Germline V CDR1 and CDR2: LGHNA, YSLEER. Trimming took off 0 bases at V and 5 bases at J, with 13 bases between the two ends.

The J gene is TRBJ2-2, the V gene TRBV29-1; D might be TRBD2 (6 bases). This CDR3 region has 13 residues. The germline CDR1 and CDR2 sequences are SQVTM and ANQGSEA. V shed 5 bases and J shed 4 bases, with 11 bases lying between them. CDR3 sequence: CSVIVGGTGELFF. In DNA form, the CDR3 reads TGCAGCGTTATCGTCGGGGGCACCGGGGAGCTGTTTTTT.

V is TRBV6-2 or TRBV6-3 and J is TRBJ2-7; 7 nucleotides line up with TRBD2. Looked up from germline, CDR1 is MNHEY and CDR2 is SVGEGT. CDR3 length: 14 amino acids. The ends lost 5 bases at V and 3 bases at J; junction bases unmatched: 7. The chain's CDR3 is CASSPPAGFYEQYF. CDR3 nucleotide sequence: TGTGCCAGCAGTCCCCCAGCGGGGTTCTACGAGCAGTACTTC.

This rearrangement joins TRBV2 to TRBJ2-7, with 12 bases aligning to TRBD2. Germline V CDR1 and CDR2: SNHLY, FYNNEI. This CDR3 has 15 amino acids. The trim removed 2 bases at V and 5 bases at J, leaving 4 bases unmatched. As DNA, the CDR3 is TGTGCCAGCAGTGAACGACTAGCGGGAGTAAACGAGCAGTACTTC. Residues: CASSERLAGVNEQYF.

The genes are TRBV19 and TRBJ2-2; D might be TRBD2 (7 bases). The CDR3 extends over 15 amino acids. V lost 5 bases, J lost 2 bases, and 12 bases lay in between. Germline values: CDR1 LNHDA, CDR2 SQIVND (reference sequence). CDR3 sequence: CASSGGASNTGELFF. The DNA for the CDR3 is TGTGCCAGTAGTGGGGGGGCCTCAAACACCGGGGAGCTGTTTTTT.

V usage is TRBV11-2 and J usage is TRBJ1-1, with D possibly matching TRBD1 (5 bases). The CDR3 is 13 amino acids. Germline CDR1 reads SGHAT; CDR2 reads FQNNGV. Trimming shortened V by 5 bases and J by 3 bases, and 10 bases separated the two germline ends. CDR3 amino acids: CASSLTGDTEAFF. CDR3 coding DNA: TGTGCCAGCAGCCTCACGGGGGACACTGAAGCTTTCTTT. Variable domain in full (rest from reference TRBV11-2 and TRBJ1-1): EAGVAQSPRYKIIEKRQSVAFWCNPISGHATLYWYQQILGQGPKLLIQFQNNGVVDDSQLPKDRFSAERLKGVDSTLKIQPAKLEDSAVYLCASSLTGDTEAFFGQGTRLTVV.

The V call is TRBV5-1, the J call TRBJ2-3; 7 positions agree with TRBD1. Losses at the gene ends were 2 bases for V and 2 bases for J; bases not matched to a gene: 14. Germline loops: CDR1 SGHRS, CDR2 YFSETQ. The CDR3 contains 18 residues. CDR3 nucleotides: TGCGCCAGCAGCTTTCAGGACAGGTGGCTTCCCTACACAGATACGCAGTATTTT. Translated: CASSFQDRWLPYTDTQYF.

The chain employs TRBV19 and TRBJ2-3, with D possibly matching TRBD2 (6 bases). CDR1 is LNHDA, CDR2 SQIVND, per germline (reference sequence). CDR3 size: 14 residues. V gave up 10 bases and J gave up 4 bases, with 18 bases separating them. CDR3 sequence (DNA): TGTGCCACCCAGAAGACGGGAGTCTCAGATACGCAGTATTTT. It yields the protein CATQKTGVSDTQYF.

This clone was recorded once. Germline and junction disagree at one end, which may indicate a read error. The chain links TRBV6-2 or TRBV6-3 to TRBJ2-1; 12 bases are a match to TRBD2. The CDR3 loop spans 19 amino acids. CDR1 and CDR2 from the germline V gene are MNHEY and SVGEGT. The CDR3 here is CASSYPPLAGGPFYDEQFF. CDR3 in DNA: TGTGCCAGCAGTTACCCCCCTCTAGCGGGAGGGCCGTTCTACGATGAGCAGTTCTTC.

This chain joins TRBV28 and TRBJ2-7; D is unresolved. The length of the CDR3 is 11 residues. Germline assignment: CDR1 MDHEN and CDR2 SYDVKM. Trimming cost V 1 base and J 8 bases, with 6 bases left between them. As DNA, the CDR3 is TGTGCCAGCAGTTTATATTCAAAGCAGTACTTC. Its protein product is CASSLYSKQYF.

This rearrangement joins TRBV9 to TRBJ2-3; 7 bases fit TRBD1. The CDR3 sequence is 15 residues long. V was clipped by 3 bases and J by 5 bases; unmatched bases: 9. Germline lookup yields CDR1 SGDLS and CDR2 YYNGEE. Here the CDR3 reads CASSAIPDREDTQYF. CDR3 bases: TGTGCCAGCAGCGCGATACCCGACAGGGAAGATACGCAGTATTTT. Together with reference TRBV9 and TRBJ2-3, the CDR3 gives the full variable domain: DSGVTQTPKHLITATGQRVTLRCSPRSGDLSVYWYQQSLDQGLQFLIQYYNGEERAKGNILERFSAQQFPDLHSELNLSSLELGDSALYFCASSAIPDREDTQYFGPGTRLTVL.

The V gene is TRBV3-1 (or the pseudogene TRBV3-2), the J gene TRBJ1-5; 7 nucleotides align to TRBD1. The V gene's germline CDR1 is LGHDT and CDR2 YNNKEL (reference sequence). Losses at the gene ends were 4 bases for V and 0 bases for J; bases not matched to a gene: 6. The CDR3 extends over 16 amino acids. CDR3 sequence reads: CASSLQGQHSNQPQHF. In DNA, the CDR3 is TGTGCCAGCAGCCTACAGGGGCAGCATAGCAATCAGCCCCAGCATTTT.

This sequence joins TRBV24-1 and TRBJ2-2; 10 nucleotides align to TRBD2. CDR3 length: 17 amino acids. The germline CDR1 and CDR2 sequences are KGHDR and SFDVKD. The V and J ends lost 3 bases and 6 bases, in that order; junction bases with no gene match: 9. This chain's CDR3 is CATSDPSGRGDPGELFF. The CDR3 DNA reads TGTGCCACCAGTGATCCTAGCGGGAGAGGGGATCCCGGGGAGCTGTTTTTT.

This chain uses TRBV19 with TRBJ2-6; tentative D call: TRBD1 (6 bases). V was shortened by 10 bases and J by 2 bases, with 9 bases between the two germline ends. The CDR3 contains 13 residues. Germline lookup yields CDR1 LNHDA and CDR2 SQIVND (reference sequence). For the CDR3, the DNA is TGTGCCACATGGACAGCTGGGGCCAACGTCCTGACTTTC. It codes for CATWTAGANVLTF.

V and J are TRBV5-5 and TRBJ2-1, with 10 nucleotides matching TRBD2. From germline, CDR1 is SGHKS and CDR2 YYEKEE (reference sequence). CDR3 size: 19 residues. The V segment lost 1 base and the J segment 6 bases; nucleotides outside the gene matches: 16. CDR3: CASSLYDRLAGTSANEQFF. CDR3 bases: TGTGCCAGCAGCTTGTATGACAGACTGGCCGGGACTAGCGCCAATGAGCAGTTCTTC.

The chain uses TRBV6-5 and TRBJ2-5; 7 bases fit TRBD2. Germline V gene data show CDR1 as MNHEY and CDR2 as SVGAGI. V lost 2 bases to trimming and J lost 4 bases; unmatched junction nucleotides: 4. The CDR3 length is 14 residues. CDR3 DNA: TGTGCCAGCAGTTACCTCTGGGGGGGAGAGACCCAGTACTTC. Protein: CASSYLWGGETQYF.

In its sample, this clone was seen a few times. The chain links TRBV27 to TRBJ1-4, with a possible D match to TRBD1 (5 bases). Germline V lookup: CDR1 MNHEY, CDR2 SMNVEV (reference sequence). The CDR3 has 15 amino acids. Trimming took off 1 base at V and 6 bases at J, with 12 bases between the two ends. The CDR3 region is CASSLFWGGDEKLFF. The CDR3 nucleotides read TGTGCCAGCAGTTTATTTTGGGGGGGAGATGAAAAACTGTTTTTT.

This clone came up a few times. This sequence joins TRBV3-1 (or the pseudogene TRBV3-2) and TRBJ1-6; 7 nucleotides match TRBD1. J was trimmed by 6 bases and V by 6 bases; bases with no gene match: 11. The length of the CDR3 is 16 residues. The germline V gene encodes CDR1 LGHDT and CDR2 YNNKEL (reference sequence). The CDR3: CASRRQGQGLNSPLHF. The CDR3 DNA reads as TGTGCCAGCAGGAGACAGGGCCAGGGGCTTAATTCACCCCTCCACTTT.

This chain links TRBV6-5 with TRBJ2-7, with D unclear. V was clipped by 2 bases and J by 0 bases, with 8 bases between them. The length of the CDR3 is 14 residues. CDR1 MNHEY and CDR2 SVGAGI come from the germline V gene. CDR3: CASSYTTFSYEQYF. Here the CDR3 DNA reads TGTGCCAGCAGTTACACTACCTTCTCCTACGAGCAGTACTTC.

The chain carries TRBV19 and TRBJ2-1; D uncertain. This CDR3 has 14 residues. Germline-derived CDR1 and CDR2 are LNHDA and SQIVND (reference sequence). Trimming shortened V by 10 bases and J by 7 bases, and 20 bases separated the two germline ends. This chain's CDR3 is CATSKENVRNEQFF. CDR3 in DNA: TGTGCCACTTCGAAAGAAAACGTCCGGAATGAGCAGTTCTTC.

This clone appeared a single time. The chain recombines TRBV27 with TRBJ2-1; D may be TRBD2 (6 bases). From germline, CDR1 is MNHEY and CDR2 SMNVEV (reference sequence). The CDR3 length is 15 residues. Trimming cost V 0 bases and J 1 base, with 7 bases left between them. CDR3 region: CASSLSGTSYNEQFF. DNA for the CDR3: TGTGCCAGCAGTTTATCGGGGACTTCCTACAATGAGCAGTTCTTC.

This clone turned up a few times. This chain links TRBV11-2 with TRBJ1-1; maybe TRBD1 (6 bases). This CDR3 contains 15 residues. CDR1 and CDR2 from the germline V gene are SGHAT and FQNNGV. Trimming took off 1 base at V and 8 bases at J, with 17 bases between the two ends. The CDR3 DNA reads TGTGCCAGCAGCTTAGTCGGCAGGGGCCGTCCGGAAGCTTTCTTT. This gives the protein CASSLVGRGRPEAFF.

CDR3 region: CARRFGQGDSDSGANVLTF. The CDR3, as DNA: TGTGCCAGAAGGTTTGGGCAGGGCGACTCTGACTCTGGGGCCAACGTCCTGACTTTC. The chain carries TRBV5-3 and TRBJ2-6; D is perhaps TRBD1 (5 bases). TRBV5-3 is known as an ORF, though its function is uncertain. The CDR3 spans 19 residues. Trimming cost V 5 bases and J 0 bases, with 21 bases left between them.